This paragraph reports one T cell receptor beta chain. The antigen remains unidentified. The primer mix had 60 Vbeta and 13 Jbeta primers. The protocol was immunoSEQ multiplex PCR, while the TCRdb copy is restricted to in-frame clones and leaves out a portion. The data contain some 90,000 clones, roughly 79% of them seen just once; the ten biggest clones take up about 6%. These data originate in a study of cytomegalovirus exposure and HLA in healthy donors. Findings and limits, study-wide: Reportedly, fewer N-insertions than the roughly 700-donor mean appeared in an Asian-associated ancestry cluster in a later analysis. 87-base-pair reads could not separate some V segments, including TRBV6-2 and TRBV6-3.

There are 15 residues in the CDR3. The germline V gene encodes CDR1 SGDLS and CDR2 YYNGEE. The junction had 7 bases not matched to a gene; V was cut back by 4 bases and J by 7 bases. This TCR was recovered from a female donor in good health and CMV-seronegative. The chain employs TRBV9 and TRBJ1-4, with TRBD1 matching 10 bases. Specimen: PBMCs. The CDR3 DNA sequence: TGTGCCAGCAGCCCCCCCGGGACAGGGGTTGAAAAACTGTTTTTT. Its protein product is CASSPPGTGVEKLFF.